The clone carrying this T cell receptor beta chain was detected only once. Its antigen is still unknown. The sample has other DNA sequences that encode this CDR3 too. At deep level, the assay was performed. Every subset had its genomic DNA shared out evenly among several immunoSEQ plates. Only in-frame clones appear in the TCRdb table, and some are missing; sequencing was by immunoSEQ multiplex PCR. The sample has millions of clones; 95% are singletons. This entry belongs to a study of shared clonotypes between healthy human individuals. The study, taken as a whole, reports: Sharing across four donors was highest in naive CD4 (around 5%) and lowest in memory CD8 (approximately 0.4%).

Recent acute infections and vaccinations were absent in the healthy HIV-negative adult donors. The CDR3 sequence is 14 residues long. Between the trimmed V and J ends, which lost 0 bases and 4 bases, there was a span of 7 bases. Germline assignment: CDR1 SGHRS and CDR2 YFSETQ. This clonotype originated in a young man in good health. The chain couples TRBV5-1 to TRBJ1-4; D call uncertain. Sequencing was carried out using naive CD4+ T cells sorted from blood. Subset reported: CD45RA+ positively selected. The CDR3 spells CASSLGGINEKLFF. The CDR3 DNA reads as TGCGCCAGCAGCTTGGGAGGGATTAATGAAAAACTGTTTTTT.